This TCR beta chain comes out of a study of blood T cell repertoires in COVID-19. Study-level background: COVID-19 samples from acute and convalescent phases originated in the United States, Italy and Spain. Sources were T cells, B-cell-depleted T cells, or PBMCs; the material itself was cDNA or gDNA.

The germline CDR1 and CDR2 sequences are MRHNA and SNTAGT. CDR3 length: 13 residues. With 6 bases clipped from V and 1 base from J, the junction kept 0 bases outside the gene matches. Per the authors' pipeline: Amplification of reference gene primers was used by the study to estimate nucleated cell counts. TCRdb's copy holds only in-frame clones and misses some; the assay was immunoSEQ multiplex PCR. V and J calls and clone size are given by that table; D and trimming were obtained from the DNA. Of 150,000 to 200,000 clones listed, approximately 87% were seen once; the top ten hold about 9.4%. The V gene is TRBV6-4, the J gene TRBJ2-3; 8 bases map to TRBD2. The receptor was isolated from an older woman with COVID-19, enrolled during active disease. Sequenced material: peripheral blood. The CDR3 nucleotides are TGTGCCAGCAGGACTAGCGGCACAGATACGCAGTATTTT. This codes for CASRTSGTDTQYF.